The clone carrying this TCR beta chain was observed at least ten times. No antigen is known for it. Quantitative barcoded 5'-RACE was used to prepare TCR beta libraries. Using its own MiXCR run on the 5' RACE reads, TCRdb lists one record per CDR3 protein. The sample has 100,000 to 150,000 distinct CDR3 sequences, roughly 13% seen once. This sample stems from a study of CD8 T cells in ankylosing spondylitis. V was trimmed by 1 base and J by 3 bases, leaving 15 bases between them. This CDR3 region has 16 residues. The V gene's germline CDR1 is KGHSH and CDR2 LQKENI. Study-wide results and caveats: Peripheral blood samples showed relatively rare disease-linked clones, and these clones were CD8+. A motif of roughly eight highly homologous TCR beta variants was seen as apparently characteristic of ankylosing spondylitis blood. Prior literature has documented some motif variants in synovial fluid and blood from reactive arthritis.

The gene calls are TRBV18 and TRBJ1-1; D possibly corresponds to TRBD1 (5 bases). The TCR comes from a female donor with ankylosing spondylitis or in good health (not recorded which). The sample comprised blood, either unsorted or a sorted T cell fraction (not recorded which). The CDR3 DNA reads TGTGCCAGCTCACCACTATTGAAGGGAGGGGACACTGAAGCTTTCTTT. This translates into CASSPLLKGGDTEAFF.